This TCR beta chain was identified in a study of cytomegalovirus exposure and HLA in healthy donors. For this clone: The antigen is undetermined.

In the PCR, 60 Vbeta and 13 Jbeta primers were used. The data were produced by immunoSEQ multiplex PCR, yet TCRdb's version contains in-frame clones alone and is incomplete. Of some 130,000 clones detected, around 79% appear once; the ten largest clones hold about 7%. Regarding the study as a whole: In vitro experiments confirmed that three CMV-associated chains were specific for CMV antigens.

The clonotype originates from a man in his forties or fifties in good health and CMV-seropositive. The sequencing sample was made of PBMCs.

CDR3 sequence: CASKGQPNTEAFF. CDR3 sequence (DNA): TGTGCCAGCAAGGGGCAGCCGAACACTGAAGCTTTCTTT. The chain uses TRBV2 and TRBJ1-1; the D gene is possibly TRBD1 (5 bases). CDR1 is SNHLY, CDR2 FYNNEI, per germline. This CDR3 is 13 amino acids long. V was shortened by 7 bases and J by 1 base, with 10 bases between the two germline ends.